This T cell receptor beta chain came from a study of shared clonotypes between healthy human individuals. There are 10 residues in the CDR3. V gave up 6 bases and J gave up 9 bases, with 9 bases separating them. The germline V gene has CDR1 DFQATT and CDR2 SNEGSKA (reference sequence). Study-level findings and limits: Among non-shared clonotypes, generation probabilities were lower than among those shared by all four donors. Sharing across several donors was seen in around 5% of naive CD4 clonotypes.

Authors' data handling: Junction-only immunoSEQ sequences carried no quality scores, so filtering differed. Libraries were prepared by immunoSEQ multiplex PCR; TCRdb keeps only in-frame clonotypes and omits some of them. V and J calls plus clone size are reproduced from that table; the DNA served to infer D and trimming. The table includes about 1.5 million clones, roughly 98% detected once. Notes on this clone: Its antigen is currently unknown.

This clonotype originated in a man aged 30 to 45 in good health. The material sequenced was naive CD4+ T cells sorted from blood. As to subset: CD45RA+ positively selected. V is TRBV20-1 and J is TRBJ2-1; D call uncertain. CDR3 nucleotide sequence: TGCAGTGCCCGCCTTGTTGAGCAGTTCTTC. This sequence encodes CSARLVEQFF.